Below, 28 T cell receptor beta chains from the same sample are listed, as sequenced in a study of CD8 T cells in Susac syndrome. Reverse transcription of roughly 0.5 to 1 ug RNA used random hexamers. MiXCR was run by TCRdb on the immunoSEQ multiplex PCR reads, yielding one entry per CDR3 protein. The sample consists of 150,000 to 160,000 distinct CDR3 sequences, over 85% of them appearing once. The sample comprised CD8+ T cells from PBMCs. All receptors come from a human donor with multiple sclerosis.

The genes are TRBV12-3 or TRBV12-4 and TRBJ2-1, with a possible D match to TRBD2 (5 bases). V dropped 3 bases and J dropped 8 bases, with 14 bases sitting between them. This CDR3 spans 14 amino acids. CDR3 DNA sequence: TGTGCCAGCAGTTTGGAGAAGATGCGGGATGAGCAGTTCTTC. Protein sequence: CASSLEKMRDEQFF.

This chain links TRBV7-9 with TRBJ1-1; maybe TRBD1 (6 bases). The germline V gene has CDR1 SEHNR and CDR2 FQNEAQ (reference sequence). The CDR3 is 12 residues long. Between the trimmed V and J ends, which lost 3 bases and 7 bases, there was a span of 9 bases. The CDR3 DNA follows: TGTGCCAGCAGCTTCAGGGGAGATGAAGCTTTCTTT. This translates into CASSFRGDEAFF.

V and J are TRBV19 and TRBJ2-1, with 11 bases fitting TRBD2. Germline V gene sequence: CDR1 LNHDA, CDR2 SQIVND (reference sequence). This CDR3 region has 16 residues. Losses at the gene ends were 2 bases for V and 3 bases for J; bases not matched to a gene: 3. CDR3 nucleotides: TGTGCCAGTAGTATACGACTAGCGGGGATCTACAATGAGCAGTTCTTC. Amino acid sequence: CASSIRLAGIYNEQFF.

The chain is built from TRBV30 and TRBJ2-1; D is ambiguous. The CDR3 runs 14 residues. CDR1 is GTSNPN, CDR2 SVGIG, per germline (reference sequence). Trimming shortened V by 0 bases and J by 6 bases, and 12 bases separated the two germline ends. The CDR3 DNA follows: TGTGCCTGGAGTGTATACGGAGATAGCAATGAGCAGTTCTTC. As protein: CAWSVYGDSNEQFF. The whole variable domain, filled in from reference TRBV30 and TRBJ2-1, reads SQTIHQWPATLVQPVGSPLSLECTVEGTSNPNLYWYRQAAGRGLQLLFYSVGIGQISSEVPQNLSASRPQDRQFILSSKKLLLSDSGFYLCAWSVYGDSNEQFFGPGTRLTVL.

The chain employs TRBV5-6 and TRBJ2-5; D is unresolved. V was shortened by 3 bases and J by 5 bases, with 11 bases between the two germline ends. The germline V gene has CDR1 SGHDT and CDR2 YYEEEE. The CDR3 has 13 amino acids. DNA of the CDR3: TGTGCCAGCAGCTCCGATTTATCGGAGACCCAGTACTTC. Protein product: CASSSDLSETQYF.

V is TRBV28 and J is TRBJ2-1; maybe TRBD1 (6 bases). V shed 3 bases and J shed 0 bases, with 21 bases lying between them. Germline V gene data show CDR1 as MDHEN and CDR2 as SYDVKM. The CDR3 runs to 19 residues. CDR3 sequence reads: CASSFLFLRGHSSYNEQFF. The CDR3, as DNA: TGTGCCAGCAGTTTCCTCTTTCTTCGGGGACACAGCTCCTACAATGAGCAGTTCTTC.

The chain joins TRBV7-6 to TRBJ2-5, with 15 bases fitting TRBD2. Germline V gene data show CDR1 as SGHVS and CDR2 as FNYEAQ. V shed 5 bases, J shed 6 bases, and the junction held 10 bases outside the gene matches. The CDR3 is 17 amino acids. In DNA, the CDR3 is TGTGCCAGCAGCCTCAGGACTAGCGGGGGGGCTTTAAAGACCCAGTACTTC. This codes for CASSLRTSGGALKTQYF.

This clonotype came up a few times. This rearrangement joins TRBV9 to TRBJ2-1; D gene uncertain. V was trimmed by 3 bases and J by 9 bases, leaving 4 bases between them. The V gene's germline CDR1 is SGDLS and CDR2 YYNGEE. CDR3 length equals 10 residues. This CDR3 is CASSGGEQFF. The CDR3 nucleotides read TGTGCCAGCAGCGGGGGTGAGCAGTTCTTC.

This chain joins TRBV9 and TRBJ1-2; 7 bases line up with TRBD1. V dropped 2 bases and J dropped 2; count of bases not matched to a gene: 6. The CDR3 sequence is 15 residues long. CDR1 is SGDLS, CDR2 YYNGEE, per germline. CDR3 region: CASSVSGGRNYGYTF. The CDR3 DNA is TGTGCCAGCAGCGTTTCAGGGGGTAGGAACTATGGCTACACCTTC.

The rearrangement joins TRBV30 to TRBJ1-3, with D hard to call. The CDR3 loop spans 14 amino acids. V dropped 0 bases and J dropped 2 bases, with 8 bases sitting between them. Per the germline V gene, CDR1 is GTSNPN and CDR2 is SVGIG (reference sequence). The CDR3 is CAWSVGQAGNTIYF. CDR3 in DNA: TGTGCCTGGAGTGTAGGGCAGGCTGGAAACACCATATATTTT.

J is TRBJ1-2 and V is TRBV28, with TRBD1 as a possible D gene (6 bases). The germline CDR1 and CDR2 sequences are MDHEN and SYDVKM. Between the trimmed V and J ends, which lost 11 bases and 4 bases, there was a span of 17 bases. This CDR3 region has 13 residues. The CDR3 nucleotides are TGTGCCTCATCAGGGGCCGCCGCCTATGGCTACACCTTC. Translating it yields CASSGAAAYGYTF.

This clonotype was detected once. This chain uses TRBV4-3 with TRBJ2-7, with 9 bases that match TRBD1. J was trimmed by 5 bases and V by 3 bases; bases with no gene match: 8. The germline CDR1 and CDR2 sequences are LGHNA and YSLEER. This CDR3 has 15 residues. This chain's CDR3 is CASSQGSGTGNEQYF. As DNA, the CDR3 is TGCGCCAGCAGCCAGGGAAGCGGGACAGGGAACGAGCAGTACTTC.

The chain links TRBV6-1 to TRBJ2-7; D is perhaps TRBD1 (6 bases). Between the trimmed V and J ends, which lost 2 bases and 2 bases, there was a span of 13 bases. CDR3 length equals 15 residues. The germline V gene encodes CDR1 MNHNS and CDR2 SASEGT. CDR3 sequence (DNA): TGTGCCAGCAGTGAACGCAGGGGTTATACCTACGAGCAGTACTTC. It codes for CASSERRGYTYEQYF.

The V gene is TRBV27, the J gene TRBJ2-5, with 11 bases aligning to TRBD1. From germline, CDR1 is MNHEY and CDR2 SMNVEV (reference sequence). J gave up 5 bases and V 4 bases, and 6 bases lay outside the gene matches. The CDR3 totals 15 residues. CDR3 in DNA: TGTGCCAGCAGTTGGCGGACAGGGGGCAGTGAGACCCAGTACTTC. Its translation is CASSWRTGGSETQYF.

CDR3 sequence reads: CAWSVSGVNSPLHF. The CDR3 coding sequence is TGTGCCTGGAGTGTTTCAGGGGTCAATTCACCCCTCCACTTT. The chain recombines TRBV30 with TRBJ1-6; tentatively, D is TRBD1 (6 bases). Trimming took off 0 bases at V and 7 bases at J, with 10 bases between the two ends. There are 14 residues in the CDR3. In germline, CDR1 is GTSNPN, CDR2 SVGIG (reference sequence).

The chain has TRBV13 and TRBJ2-1; a possible D gene is TRBD1 (5 bases). The CDR3 totals 15 residues. Germline-derived CDR1 and CDR2 are PRHDT and FYEKMQ (reference sequence). Trimming stripped 8 bases from V and 9 bases from J, with 23 bases between. CDR3 bases: TGTGCCAGCCGACGGCAGGGTCAACCAAACGGTGAGCAGTTCTTC. Protein sequence: CASRRQGQPNGEQFF.

The genes are TRBV20-1 and TRBJ1-2; D unresolved. This CDR3 comprises 14 residues. V shed 4 bases and J shed 4 bases, with 16 bases lying between them. CDR1 and CDR2 from the germline V gene are DFQATT and SNEGSKA (reference sequence). The CDR3 loop is CSAIPQDGSYGYTF. DNA for the CDR3: TGCAGTGCTATCCCTCAGGACGGGAGCTATGGCTACACCTTC.

The chain employs TRBV5-6 and TRBJ2-1; 8 bases fit TRBD1. The junction had 7 bases not matched to a gene; V was cut back by 4 bases and J by 4 bases. The germline gives CDR1 SGHDT, CDR2 YYEEEE. CDR3 size: 15 residues. The CDR3 DNA is TGTGCCAGCAGCGAGGACAGGGTCAGGTACAATGAGCAGTTCTTC. This gives the protein CASSEDRVRYNEQFF.

Details on this clonotype: A read error may produce the germline difference seen at one junction end. This chain joins TRBV5-6 and TRBJ1-4, with TRBD1 matching 8 bases. Germline-derived CDR1 and CDR2 are SGHDT and YYEEEE. The CDR3 has 12 residues. In DNA form, the CDR3 reads TGTGCCAGCAACACAGGGGGAGGGAAACTGTTCTTT. Its protein is CASNTGGGKLFF.

This chain joins TRBV29-1 and TRBJ1-1; weak D call: TRBD1 (6 bases). The V gene lost 3 bases and the J gene lost 4 bases, with 15 bases spanning the gap. Germline V gene data show CDR1 as SQVTM and CDR2 as ANQGSEA. The CDR3 totals 14 residues. The CDR3 DNA reads TGCAGCGTTGAGTCAGGGGAAACCTTCACTGAAGCTTTCTTT. This gives the protein CSVESGETFTEAFF.

The CDR3 DNA reads as TGCAGTGCTAGAGATCAAGCGGGGGGGCCCGGGGAGCTGTTTTTT. Translating it yields CSARDQAGGPGELFF. The gene calls are TRBV20-1 and TRBJ2-2, with 10 bases fitting TRBD2. Germline V lookup: CDR1 DFQATT, CDR2 SNEGSKA (reference sequence). The V and J ends lost 0 bases and 6 bases, in that order; junction bases with no gene match: 4. This CDR3 is built from 15 residues.

The CDR3 nucleotides are TGCGCCAGCAGTGAGGGGGTAGTGCCAACCGGGGAGTACTTC. Amino acids: CASSEGVVPTGEYF. The J gene is TRBJ2-7, the V gene TRBV10-2; possible D gene TRBD2, 5 bases. Germline V gene data show CDR1 as WSHSY and CDR2 as SAAADI. The CDR3 is 14 amino acids. Trimming pared 2 bases from V and 11 bases from J, leaving 19 bases between.

The rearrangement uses TRBV28 and TRBJ2-3; a possible D gene is TRBD1 (6 bases). CDR1 and CDR2 (germline): MDHEN, SYDVKM. Trimming removed 3 bases from V and 2 bases from J, with 15 bases in between. This CDR3 contains 16 residues. CDR3 loop: CASSFGVQGNTDTQYF. As DNA, the CDR3 is TGTGCCAGCAGTTTTGGAGTACAGGGCAACACAGATACGCAGTATTTT. The full variable domain, completed using reference TRBV28 and TRBJ2-3, is DVKVTQSSRYLVKRTGEKVFLECVQDMDHENMFWYRQDPGLGLRLIYFSYDVKMKEKGDIPEGYSVSREKKERFSLILESASTNQTSMYLCASSFGVQGNTDTQYFGPGTRLTVL.

CDR3 in amino acids: CSVVGGGTKTQYF. The CDR3 DNA sequence: TGCAGCGTTGTCGGCGGGGGGACGAAGACCCAGTACTTC. The chain combines TRBV29-1 with TRBJ2-5; TRBD2 matches 8 bases. V gave up 4 bases and J gave up 6 bases; unmatched junction bases: 7. Germline lookup yields CDR1 SQVTM and CDR2 ANQGSEA. The CDR3 has 13 residues.

The chain joins TRBV9 to TRBJ2-3; TRBD2 might be the D (6 bases). V lost 2 bases and J lost 2, with 9 bases in between. The germline V gene encodes CDR1 SGDLS and CDR2 YYNGEE. The CDR3 loop spans 14 amino acids. The CDR3 spells CASSVSGYTDTQYF. CDR3 nucleotides: TGTGCCAGCAGCGTTAGCGGTTACACAGATACGCAGTATTTT.

The V gene is TRBV4-1, the J gene TRBJ2-5; no clear D gene. Trimming took off 1 base at V and 0 bases at J, with 6 bases between the two ends. CDR3 length: 14 residues. In germline, CDR1 is MGHRA, CDR2 YSYEKL. This CDR3 reads CASSQAGYQETQYF. The CDR3 DNA reads TGCGCCAGCAGCCAAGCCGGGTACCAAGAGACCCAGTACTTC.

V gene TRBV3-1 combines with J gene TRBJ2-1, with 7 bases aligning to TRBD2. Trimming removed 1 base from V and 9 bases from J; junction bases left unmatched: 3. Germline V gene lookup returns CDR1 LGHDT and CDR2 YNNKEL (reference sequence). The CDR3 loop spans 13 amino acids. CDR3 region: CASSQGGGREQFF. The CDR3 DNA reads TGTGCCAGCAGCCAAGGGGGGGGTCGTGAGCAGTTCTTC.

V and J are TRBV11-3 and TRBJ1-1, with unresolved D. The CDR3 has 13 amino acids. Germline lookup yields CDR1 SGHNT and CDR2 YENEEA. Deletions cut 5 bases from V and 1 base from J, with 8 bases between. The CDR3 here is CASSLKKNTEAFF. In DNA form, the CDR3 reads TGTGCCAGCAGCCTCAAGAAGAACACTGAAGCTTTCTTT.